The T cell receptor (beta chain) described here comes from a study of blood T cell repertoires in COVID-19. Across the whole study: The origin of the acute and convalescent COVID-19 samples was the United States, Italy and Spain. T cells, B-cell-depleted T cells, or PBMCs provided the cDNA or gDNA that served as material.

The ends were cut back, 1 base at V and 9 bases at J, with 7 bases in the middle. Germline lookup yields CDR1 SGHTA and CDR2 FQGNSA. The CDR3 runs 13 residues. Authors' processing steps: Amplification with reference gene primers provided the estimates of nucleated cell counts. The table came from immunoSEQ multiplex PCR; TCRdb's copy has only in-frame clones and leaves some out. Clone size and the V and J calls come from that table; the DNA yielded D and trimming. The data show roughly 270,000 clones, roughly 85% seen once. Sequenced: peripheral blood. V gene TRBV7-2 combines with J gene TRBJ1-6, with no clear D. This TCR was recovered from a man in his fifties or sixties with active or convalescent COVID-19. The DNA of the CDR3 is TGTGCCAGCAGCTTAGAGGACTTTTCACCCCTCCACTTT. Its protein product is CASSLEDFSPLHF. The variable domain in full, with the rest retrieved from reference TRBV7-2 and TRBJ1-6, is GAGVSQSPSNKVTEKGKDVELRCDPISGHTALYWYRQSLGQGLEFLIYFQGNSAPDKSGLPSDRFSAERTGGSVSTLTIQRTQQEDSAVYLCASSLEDFSPLHFGNGTRLTVT.